A selection of T cell receptor beta chains follows, all from one sample in a study of T-cell reconstitution after alpha-beta-depleted transplantation in children. TCRdb redid the calling of the PCR reads with MiXCR, one entry per CDR3 protein. The sample includes a few hundred thousand distinct CDR3 sequences, around 7.1% of them seen just once. This specimen was peripheral blood, taken 360 days after TCRalphabeta/CD19-depleted stem cell transplant. The receptors derive from a female patient aged 2-9 years who had a stem cell transplant for Fanconi anemia, so the T cells may come from the graft donor. Each CDR3 is given with its conserved first and last residue. The order of the fields is clone size, D gene, V gene, J gene, CDR3 DNA, CDR3 protein. A D gene is named only where the DNA matches it firmly. For some rows the clone size is stated as once, few or many, or as a class when expanded; others skip it.

size: few; D: NA; V: TRBV19; J: TRBJ2-3; DNA: TGTGCCAGTAGTACAATAGCAGATACGCAGTATTTT; CDR3: CASSTIADTQYF
size: many; D: NA; V: TRBV11-2; J: TRBJ1-1; DNA: TGCGCCAGCAGCTTGGACCCAGGCACTGAAGCTTTCTTT; CDR3: CASSLDPGTEAFF
size: NA; D: NA; V: TRBV7-3; J: TRBJ1-1; DNA: TGTGCCAGCAGCGTAACCGGGACTTCCCCCTTAGAAGCTTTCTTT; CDR3: CASSVTGTSPLEAFF
size: few; D: TRBD1; V: TRBV5-5; J: TRBJ2-5; DNA: TGTGCCAGCAACTATGCTACTGGGACAGGGTTCCAAGAGACCCAGTACTTC; CDR3: CASNYATGTGFQETQYF
size: many; D: NA; V: TRBV6-6; J: TRBJ2-5; DNA: TGTGCCAGCAGTTGGACGGGGGAGGAGACCCAGTACTTC; CDR3: CASSWTGEETQYF
size: few; D: TRBD2; V: TRBV28; J: TRBJ2-1; DNA: TGTGCCAGTCCCCCGGGGGGGGACACCTACAATGAGCAGTTCTTC; CDR3: CASPPGGDTYNEQFF
size: many; D: NA; V: TRBV28; J: TRBJ2-7; DNA: TGTGCCAGCAGTTTTAGGGGGACTTACGAGCAGTACTTC; CDR3: CASSFRGTYEQYF
size: many; D: NA; V: TRBV6-5; J: TRBJ1-1; DNA: TGTGCCAGCAGTCAAACCGGGGCGAACACTGAAGCTTTCTTT; CDR3: CASSQTGANTEAFF
size: NA; D: NA; V: TRBV6-1; J: TRBJ1-1; DNA: TGTGCCAGCAGACCTCCCTTGGGGTTGAACACTGAAGCTTTCTTT; CDR3: CASRPPLGLNTEAFF
size: NA; D: NA; V: TRBV11-3; J: TRBJ2-3; DNA: TGTGCCAGCAGCAGAGGTGACAGGAGAGGCACAGATACGCAGTATTTT; CDR3: CASSRGDRRGTDTQYF
size: few; D: NA; V: TRBV5-1; J: TRBJ2-5; DNA: TGCGCCAGCTTATTCTCCCCCGGGGTTCCTGGAGGGACCCAGTACTTC; CDR3: CASLFSPGVPGGTQYF
size: NA; D: TRBD1; V: TRBV7-6; J: TRBJ2-3; DNA: TGTGCCAGCAGCTTAGGAGGGACAGGGTGGGCGACAGATACGCAGTATTTT; CDR3: CASSLGGTGWATDTQYF
size: NA; D: TRBD1; V: TRBV19; J: TRBJ2-3; DNA: TGTGCCAGTGGGGGGACAGGCTCCCCAGATACGCAGTATTTT; CDR3: CASGGTGSPDTQYF